The T cell receptor beta chain under discussion was sequenced for a study of spatial heterogeneity in lung cancer. Time point defined: sample taken at primary tumor resection. The study sequenced unsorted whole RNA from tumor, nontumor lung or frozen PBMC. The germline V gene has CDR1 MDHEN and CDR2 SYDVKM. The V gene lost 6 bases and the J gene lost 2 bases, with 17 bases spanning the gap. The CDR3 runs to 15 residues. TCRdb fed the 5' RACE reads into MiXCR, producing one record per CDR3 protein. The sample gives about 100,000 distinct CDR3 sequences, 3.5% to 5% of which show up once; about 20% is in the top ten. Whole-study findings and limits: One measure, the expanded intratumoral alpha and beta TCR count, tracked tumor mutation counts.

This clonotype was seen at least ten times. Its antigen is still unknown. This sequence joins TRBV28 and TRBJ2-7, with D possibly matching TRBD1 (5 bases). This TCR was recovered from a male donor with early-stage non-small cell lung cancer. The sample in question was lung tumor tissue, obtained at surgery. The CDR3 sequence is CASSLDTLTPYEQYF. CDR3 in DNA: TGTGCCAGCAGCCTGGACACCTTAACCCCCTACGAGCAGTACTTC.